The 14 T cell receptor beta chains given below trace back to one sample, sequenced in a study of cytomegalovirus exposure and HLA in healthy donors. The table came from immunoSEQ multiplex PCR; TCRdb's copy has only in-frame clones and leaves some out. The sample carries about 160,000 clones, 86% recorded once. Specimen: PBMCs. The receptors here all came from a woman under 40 in good health and CMV-seronegative.

The chain joins TRBV5-5 to TRBJ1-1, with D unresolved. Trimming removed 4 bases at V and 4 bases at J, with 17 bases between. This CDR3 region has 15 residues. Germline V CDR1 and CDR2: SGHKS, YYEKEE (reference sequence). DNA for the CDR3: TGTGCCAGCAGCATTATGACGGCTTTGGGCACTGAAGCTTTCTTT. It specifies CASSIMTALGTEAFF.

V gene TRBV30 combines with J gene TRBJ2-7; D is undetermined. Germline V CDR1 and CDR2: GTSNPN, SVGIG (reference sequence). With 2 bases removed from V and 3 bases from J, the gap between germline ends came to 8 bases. The CDR3 sequence is 12 residues long. CDR3 nucleotide sequence: TGTGCCTGGAGTCCCAGTGACTACGAGCAGTACTTC. Amino acid sequence: CAWSPSDYEQYF.

The rearrangement links TRBV4-1 to TRBJ2-7; a possible D gene is TRBD1 (6 bases). CDR3 length: 15 amino acids. The V end lost 0 bases, the J end lost 2 bases, and 11 bases lay between the germline ends. The V gene's germline CDR1 is MGHRA and CDR2 YSYEKL. Written as DNA, the CDR3 is TGCGCCAGCAGCCAAGAGACAGGATCAACCTACGAGCAGTACTTC. Translated: CASSQETGSTYEQYF.

This clone was observed once. V gene TRBV5-4 combines with J gene TRBJ2-5, with D uncertain. Germline V lookup: CDR1 SGHNT, CDR2 YYREEE (reference sequence). The CDR3 covers 13 residues. The V and J ends lost 4 bases and 5 bases respectively, with 12 bases between them. As DNA, the CDR3 is TGTGCCAGCAGCCGACTGGGGTGGGAGACCCAGTACTTC. It codes for CASSRLGWETQYF.

This clone was counted only a few times. V usage is TRBV5-1 and J usage is TRBJ2-3; 14 positions match TRBD2. This CDR3 has 18 amino acids. Trimming took 0 bases from V and 6 from J; bases not matched to a gene: 9. Germline assignment: CDR1 SGHRS and CDR2 YFSETQ. CDR3 DNA sequence: TGCGCCAGCAGCTTGGATATAGGGACTAGCGGGGGCGGGGATACGCAGTATTTT. It encodes CASSLDIGTSGGGDTQYF.

The CDR3 region has the DNA TGTGCCAGCACCTGGGACAGGTCTGCGATCTCCTACAATGAGCAGTTCTTC. This sequence encodes CASTWDRSAISYNEQFF. The V and J genes are TRBV27 and TRBJ2-1, with 8 bases fitting TRBD1. V shed 7 bases, J shed 0 bases, and the junction held 11 bases outside the gene matches. CDR3 size: 17 residues. The germline CDR1 and CDR2 sequences are MNHEY and SMNVEV (reference sequence).

This clone has only a few counts. The V and J genes are TRBV25-1 and TRBJ1-1, with unresolved D. CDR3 length: 12 amino acids. V was shortened by 4 bases and J by 7 bases, with 10 bases between the two germline ends. Germline loops: CDR1 MGHDK, CDR2 SYGVNS. The CDR3 DNA follows: TGTGCCAGCAGTGGCCCACGGGGTGAAGCTTTCTTT. Amino acids: CASSGPRGEAFF.

V gene TRBV6-5 combines with J gene TRBJ2-3, with a tentative D call TRBD2 (6 bases). V lost 3 bases and J lost 5, with 15 bases in between. This CDR3 is 15 amino acids long. The V gene's germline CDR1 is MNHEY and CDR2 SVGAGI. The CDR3 spells CASSYSGNGGDTQYF. The CDR3 DNA sequence: TGTGCCAGCAGTTATTCCGGGAACGGGGGAGATACGCAGTATTTT.

The rearrangement joins TRBV2 to TRBJ1-2; the match to TRBD1 covers 10 bases. Germline V gene sequence: CDR1 SNHLY, CDR2 FYNNEI. V shed 4 bases, J shed 8 bases, and the junction held 10 bases outside the gene matches. The CDR3 totals 15 residues. The CDR3 DNA follows: TGTGCCAGCAGTGTGATGACAGGGGGCGGTACGGGCTACACCTTC. Residues: CASSVMTGGGTGYTF.

The chain carries TRBV7-8 and TRBJ2-2, with TRBD2 matching 14 bases. CDR1 and CDR2 (germline): SGHVS, FQNEAQ. V lost 5 bases, J lost 6 bases, and 11 bases stayed unmatched. The CDR3 loop spans 18 amino acids. The CDR3 bases are TGTGCCAGCAGCCTCGTTCCGGGACTAGCGGGAGTATCCGGGGAGCTGTTTTTT. Translated: CASSLVPGLAGVSGELFF.

The sample holds a few counts of this clone. The rearrangement links TRBV5-1 to TRBJ2-1, with TRBD1 as a possible D gene (5 bases). This CDR3 contains 13 residues. Germline CDR1 and CDR2: SGHRS and YFSETQ. V was shortened by 0 bases and J by 10 bases, with 11 bases between the two germline ends. CDR3 coding DNA: TGCGCCAGCAGCTTGGTTCTGGGGCGAGAGCAGTTCTTC. This translates into CASSLVLGREQFF.

J is TRBJ2-7 and V is TRBV5-1; 10 bases are shared with TRBD1. Looked up from germline, CDR1 is SGHRS and CDR2 is YFSETQ. After removal of 7 bases from V and 4 bases from J, the junction contained 20 bases not matched to a gene. This CDR3 contains 18 residues. CDR3 sequence: CASLNPGQGRLFRYEQYF. The CDR3 DNA follows: TGCGCCAGCTTAAACCCGGGACAGGGGCGCCTATTTCGGTACGAGCAGTACTTC.

This clone was seen only a few times. This chain links TRBV10-1 with TRBJ1-4; the match to TRBD1 covers 10 bases. The CDR3 length is 17 residues. CDR1 and CDR2 (germline): WNHNN, SYGVQD (reference sequence). With 5 bases clipped from V and 0 bases from J, the junction kept 6 bases outside the gene matches. DNA of the CDR3: TGCGCCAGCAGTCCGGGACAGGGGTTATCAACTAATGAAAAACTGTTTTTT. It is translated as CASSPGQGLSTNEKLFF.

This chain joins TRBV11-2 and TRBJ2-2, with 7 bases fitting TRBD1. J was trimmed by 2 bases and V by 0 bases; bases with no gene match: 9. CDR1 is SGHAT and CDR2 is FQNNGV in the germline V gene. The CDR3 consists of 18 residues. The CDR3 bases are TGTGCCAGCAGCTTAGATTTAGGCGCAGGGGGAAACACCGGGGAGCTGTTTTTT. Its translation: CASSLDLGAGGNTGELFF.